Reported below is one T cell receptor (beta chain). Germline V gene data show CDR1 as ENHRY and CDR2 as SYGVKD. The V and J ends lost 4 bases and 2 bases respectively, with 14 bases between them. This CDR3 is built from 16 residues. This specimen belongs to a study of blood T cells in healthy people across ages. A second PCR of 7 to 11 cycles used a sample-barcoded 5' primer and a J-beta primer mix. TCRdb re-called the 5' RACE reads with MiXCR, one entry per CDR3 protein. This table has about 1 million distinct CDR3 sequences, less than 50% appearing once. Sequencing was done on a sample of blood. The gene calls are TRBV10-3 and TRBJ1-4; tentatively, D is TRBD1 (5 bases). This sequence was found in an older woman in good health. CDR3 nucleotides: TGTGCCATCAGTGGACGGGGGGGAGGCACTAATGAAAAACTGTTTTTT. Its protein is CAISGRGGGTNEKLFF.